This TCR beta chain was identified in a study of blood T cell repertoires in COVID-19. Generated by immunoSEQ multiplex PCR, the TCRdb table keeps only in-frame clones and is missing some. The sample consists of about 470,000 clones, 75% to 90% of them appearing once. Per the germline V gene, CDR1 is LNHDA and CDR2 is SQIVND (reference sequence). V gave up 5 bases and J gave up 2 bases, with 12 bases separating them. The CDR3 loop spans 14 amino acids. The chain employs TRBV19 and TRBJ1-2, with D perhaps matching TRBD1 (5 bases). The receptor was derived from a woman younger than 30 who had recovered from COVID-19. The sequencing sample was made of PBMCs or T cells enriched from blood (not recorded which). The chain's CDR3 is CASSGYTGNYGYTF. CDR3 in DNA: TGTGCCAGTAGTGGATACACAGGAAACTATGGCTACACCTTC.